One sample yielded the 24 T cell receptor beta chains listed below, sequenced in a study of T cells in Graves' hyperthyroidism and ophthalmopathy. The investigators amplified TCR beta CDR3 regions from RNA transcripts. TCR CDR3 underwent first-round RT-PCR with the HTBI primer set. TCRdb itself ran the multiplex PCR reads through MiXCR, one entry per CDR3 protein. The table has more than 600,000 distinct CDR3 sequences, 16% seen once. The source material was blood. These receptors were taken from a man younger than 35 with Graves' hyperthyroidism.

The chain joins TRBV6-5 to TRBJ2-6, with D possibly TRBD1 on 5 matching bases. Germline V gives CDR1 MNHEY, CDR2 SVGAGI. The CDR3 has 16 amino acids. Trimming took 2 bases from V and 0 from J, leaving 8 bases between them. The chain's CDR3 is CASSYGAPSGANVLTF. The CDR3 nucleotides are TGTGCCAGCAGTTACGGGGCGCCCTCTGGGGCCAACGTCCTGACTTTC.

The chain recombines TRBV9 with TRBJ1-2; D might be TRBD1 (6 bases). The CDR3 covers 15 residues. The V end lost 6 bases, the J end lost 7 bases, and 22 bases lay between the germline ends. Germline values: CDR1 SGDLS, CDR2 YYNGEE. CDR3: CASTSNLGALGGYTF. CDR3 bases: TGTGCCAGCACCTCGAACTTGGGGGCGTTGGGTGGCTACACCTTC.

The chain couples TRBV19 to TRBJ2-3; 7 bases map to TRBD1. The CDR3 sequence is 15 residues long. Germline V lookup: CDR1 LNHDA, CDR2 SQIVND (reference sequence). Trimming at V came to 5 bases and at J to 2 bases, leaving 7 bases not matched to a gene. As DNA, the CDR3 is TGTGCCAGTAGTGGTGGGGACAGCCTCACAGATACGCAGTATTTT. It specifies CASSGGDSLTDTQYF.

Many counts were recorded for this clonotype. The chain couples TRBV2 to TRBJ2-7, with 10 bases that match TRBD2. The germline V gene encodes CDR1 SNHLY and CDR2 FYNNEI. The CDR3 extends over 14 amino acids. Trimming removed 7 bases from V and 6 bases from J; junction bases left unmatched: 9. The CDR3 coding sequence is TGTGCCAGCATTCCGGAGAGACTAGCGGGCGAGCAGTACTTC. It is translated as CASIPERLAGEQYF.

V usage is TRBV6-1 and J usage is TRBJ1-3; D is undetermined. The CDR3 is 15 residues long. The germline gives CDR1 MNHNS, CDR2 SASEGT. The V gene lost 7 bases and the J gene lost 7 bases, with 20 bases spanning the gap. CDR3 DNA sequence: TGTGCCAGCACCACCCGTCCGTCCTCAACGAACACCATATATTTT. Translating it yields CASTTRPSSTNTIYF.

The chain is built from TRBV11-3 and TRBJ1-1; D ambiguous. Trimming cost V 3 bases and J 4 bases, with 15 bases left between them. The CDR3 is 15 amino acids. Germline V gene lookup returns CDR1 SGHNT and CDR2 YENEEA. CDR3: CASSFSPIGVTEAFF. As DNA, the CDR3 is TGTGCCAGCAGCTTCTCACCGATTGGGGTCACTGAAGCTTTCTTT.

In its sample, this clonotype was seen a few times. The chain links TRBV28 to TRBJ2-3; D remains ambiguous. The V end lost 6 bases, the J end lost 4 bases, and 8 bases lay between the germline ends. The CDR3 contains 12 residues. Germline V gene data show CDR1 as MDHEN and CDR2 as SYDVKM. CDR3 in amino acids: CASRPRSDTQYF. The DNA for the CDR3 is TGTGCCAGCAGGCCTCGCTCAGATACGCAGTATTTT.

This clonotype was seen repeatedly, ten times or more. V and J are TRBV30 and TRBJ1-1, with a tentative D call TRBD1 (5 bases). Between the trimmed V and J ends, which lost 3 bases and 4 bases, there was a span of 12 bases. The CDR3 consists of 13 residues. Per the germline V gene, CDR1 is GTSNPN and CDR2 is SVGIG (reference sequence). The CDR3 is CAWRGTAGTEAFF. The DNA of the CDR3 is TGTGCCTGGAGAGGGACGGCGGGCACTGAAGCTTTCTTT.

The chain recombines TRBV4-2 with TRBJ2-2, with 12 bases aligning to TRBD2. Germline-derived CDR1 and CDR2 are LGHNA and YNFKEQ. Trimming at V came to 0 bases and at J to 6 bases, leaving 2 bases not matched to a gene. The CDR3 has 16 amino acids. The CDR3 protein is CASSQETSGSPGELFF. CDR3 nucleotide sequence: TGTGCCAGCAGCCAAGAGACTAGCGGGAGCCCCGGGGAGCTGTTTTTT.

J is TRBJ2-4 and V is TRBV20-1, with 9 bases lining up with TRBD1. After removal of 1 base from V and 9 bases from J, the junction contained 10 bases not matched to a gene. The germline V gene has CDR1 DFQATT and CDR2 SNEGSKA (reference sequence). The CDR3 totals 15 residues. CDR3 sequence reads: CSARGVDRGVSIQYF. Here the CDR3 DNA reads TGCAGTGCTAGAGGGGTGGACAGGGGAGTGAGCATTCAGTACTTC.

This clonotype has more than one count but fewer than ten. The chain is built from TRBV28 and TRBJ1-5; 9 bases line up with TRBD1. Germline V gene sequence: CDR1 MDHEN, CDR2 SYDVKM. The CDR3 extends over 15 amino acids. The V and J ends lost 6 bases and 7 bases, in that order; junction bases with no gene match: 10. This CDR3 reads CASSIHGTGKQPQHF. CDR3 bases: TGTGCCAGCAGCATTCACGGGACAGGGAAGCAGCCCCAGCATTTT. The full variable domain, completed using reference TRBV28 and TRBJ1-5, is DVKVTQSSRYLVKRTGEKVFLECVQDMDHENMFWYRQDPGLGLRLIYFSYDVKMKEKGDIPEGYSVSREKKERFSLILESASTNQTSMYLCASSIHGTGKQPQHFGDGTRLSIL.

The genes are TRBV5-1 and TRBJ2-7; D may be TRBD1 (6 bases). This CDR3 has 14 amino acids. V lost 3 bases to trimming and J lost 4 bases, with 14 bases between them. CDR1 and CDR2 (germline): SGHRS, YFSETQ. The CDR3 loop reads CASSSQGQSYEQYF. The CDR3, as DNA: TGCGCCAGCAGCTCGCAGGGGCAATCATACGAGCAGTACTTC.

This chain links TRBV7-2 with TRBJ2-3; 7 positions agree with TRBD2. The CDR3 extends over 17 amino acids. V lost 5 bases, J lost 2 bases, and 13 bases stayed unmatched. CDR1 and CDR2 (germline): SGHTA, FQGNSA. The DNA for the CDR3 is TGTGCCAGCAGCCTGGGGGTGGCTAGCGGATACACAGATACGCAGTATTTT. Encoded protein: CASSLGVASGYTDTQYF.

The chain couples TRBV6-1 to TRBJ2-1; 12 bases are shared with TRBD1. Germline CDR1 MNHNS, CDR2 SASEGT. V lost 0 bases, J lost 9 bases, and 3 bases stayed unmatched. The CDR3 contains 15 residues. CDR3 in amino acids: CASSEAGTGGSEQFF. In nucleotides, the CDR3 is TGTGCCAGCAGTGAAGCCGGGACAGGGGGCAGTGAGCAGTTCTTC.

There are a few counts of this clonotype. V is TRBV19 and J is TRBJ2-3; 8 bases are shared with TRBD2. This CDR3 is built from 13 residues. The junction had 6 bases not matched to a gene; V was cut back by 6 bases and J by 7 bases. Germline V lookup: CDR1 LNHDA, CDR2 SQIVND (reference sequence). The CDR3, as DNA: TGTGCCAGTAGGGCGGGGGGCGAGAATACGCAGTATTTT. Amino acids: CASRAGGENTQYF.

The chain combines TRBV29-1 with TRBJ2-1, with 8 nucleotides matching TRBD1. The CDR3 extends over 14 amino acids. V dropped 2 bases and J dropped 8; count of bases not matched to a gene: 8. Germline CDR1 reads SQVTM; CDR2 reads ANQGSEA. This CDR3 is CSVERPGGQYEQFF. CDR3 nucleotide sequence: TGCAGCGTTGAAAGGCCAGGGGGCCAGTATGAGCAGTTCTTC.

At least ten counts were recorded for this clonotype. J is TRBJ1-5 and V is TRBV11-2; D gene ambiguous. The CDR3 loop spans 14 amino acids. V lost 1 base and J 5 bases, leaving 9 bases between the germline ends. Germline V gene sequence: CDR1 SGHAT, CDR2 FQNNGV. The CDR3 nucleotides are TGTGCCAGCAGCTTAGTTGGACCCGATCAGCCCCAGCATTTT. It specifies CASSLVGPDQPQHF.

V gene TRBV7-3 combines with J gene TRBJ2-3, with TRBD1 matching over 9 bases. Germline V gene sequence: CDR1 SGHTA, CDR2 FQGTGA. Trimming took 5 bases from V and 1 from J; bases not matched to a gene: 4. The CDR3 is 15 residues long. CDR3 nucleotides: TGTGCCAGCAGCCCGACAGGGGGAGGCACAGATACGCAGTATTTT. It encodes CASSPTGGGTDTQYF.

This clonotype was seen only a few times. CDR3 bases: TGTGCCAGCAGCTCGGGACTAGCGGGAGGGCCAACCGGGGAGCTGTTTTTT. As protein: CASSSGLAGGPTGELFF. The chain employs TRBV6-1 and TRBJ2-2, with 16 bases aligning to TRBD2. CDR3 length: 17 residues. In germline, CDR1 is MNHNS, CDR2 SASEGT. V shed 6 bases, J shed 5 bases, and the junction held 6 bases outside the gene matches.

This clonotype came up many times. This chain uses TRBV6-1 with TRBJ2-5; tentatively, D is TRBD1 (6 bases). V lost 3 bases and J lost 4, with 9 bases in between. The germline V gene encodes CDR1 MNHNS and CDR2 SASEGT. The CDR3 contains 13 residues. This CDR3 reads CASSEGAGETQYF. The DNA of the CDR3 is TGTGCCAGCAGTGAGGGGGCAGGAGAGACCCAGTACTTC.

The gene calls are TRBV6-1 and TRBJ1-1; D is ambiguous. Germline V gene sequence: CDR1 MNHNS, CDR2 SASEGT. V lost 5 bases and J lost 6, with 7 bases in between. The CDR3 extends over 11 amino acids. The CDR3 is CASSYRAEAFF. The DNA for the CDR3 is TGTGCCAGCAGTTATCGTGCTGAAGCTTTCTTT.

This clonotype has a handful of counts. The chain has TRBV10-3 and TRBJ1-2; 8 bases are shared with TRBD1. V lost 1 base, J lost 5 bases, and 12 bases stayed unmatched. Germline assignment: CDR1 ENHRY and CDR2 SYGVKD. The length of the CDR3 is 17 residues. Here the CDR3 reads CAISELTALQGEYGYTF. In DNA form, the CDR3 reads TGTGCCATCAGTGAGTTGACGGCCCTACAGGGGGAATATGGCTACACCTTC.

This chain joins TRBV15 and TRBJ2-2, with D uncertain. Trimming stripped 3 bases from V and 1 base from J, with 9 bases between. The CDR3 is made up of 15 amino acids. Germline CDR1 and CDR2: LNHNV and YYDKDF (reference sequence). The CDR3 sequence is CATSRDGRNTGELFF. The CDR3 bases are TGTGCCACCAGCAGGGACGGAAGGAACACCGGGGAGCTGTTTTTT. Drawing the rest from reference TRBV15 and TRBJ2-2, the complete variable domain is DAMVIQNPRYQVTQFGKPVTLSCSQTLNHNVMYWYQQKSSQAPKLLFHYYDKDFNNEADTPDNFQSRRPNTSFCFLDIRSPGLGDTAMYLCATSRDGRNTGELFFGEGSRLTVL.

This clonotype showed up many times. The CDR3 loop reads CASSSALTVDEQYF. The CDR3 DNA reads as TGTGCCAGCAGTTCCGCCCTGACTGTAGACGAGCAGTACTTC. The chain employs TRBV27 and TRBJ2-7, with D unresolved. Trimming pared 4 bases from V and 5 bases from J, leaving 15 bases between. Germline CDR1 and CDR2: MNHEY and SMNVEV (reference sequence). This CDR3 has 14 amino acids.